A selection of T cell receptor beta chains follows, all from one sample in a study of OX40 agonist ivuxolimab in advanced cancers. The data were produced by immunoSEQ multiplex PCR, yet TCRdb's version contains in-frame clones alone and is incomplete. The table records around 110,000 clones, 75% to 95% of them present only once. The material sequenced was CD4+ or CD8+ T cells sorted from blood, taken in a trial of the OX40 agonist ivuxolimab. These TCRs come from an adult with an advanced solid tumor such as melanoma, head and neck, liver or kidney cancer. Both conserved end residues are part of each CDR3. A D gene is named only where the DNA matches it firmly. The size field is filled for only some rows; it gives once, few, many or a size class.

clone_size	j_call	cdr3_length	d_call	v_call	cdr3_nt	cdr3_aa
NA	TRBJ2-1	15	TRBD2	TRBV19	TGTGCCAGTAAACGGGGGGGCACTATCTACAATGAGCAGTTCTTC	CASKRGGTIYNEQFF
NA	TRBJ1-6	12	NA	TRBV6-5	TGTGCCAGCAGTTACTCGGGGTCACCCCTCCACTTT	CASSYSGSPLHF
NA	TRBJ2-2	15	NA	TRBV11-2	TGTGCCAGCAGCATTAGAGGCTCCGCCACCGGGGAGCTGTTTTTT	CASSIRGSATGELFF
NA	TRBJ1-1	11	NA	TRBV12-5	TGTGCTAGTGGAGAGGGCCCAGAAGCTTTCTTT	CASGEGPEAFF
few	TRBJ2-2	16	NA	TRBV19	TGTGCCAGTAGTATTTTGGGGATGGGGAGGACCGGGGAGCTGTTTTTT	CASSILGMGRTGELFF
NA	TRBJ2-3	14	NA	TRBV6-5	TGTGCCAGCACCCCCCCAGTTGGGTCAGATACGCAGTATTTT	CASTPPVGSDTQYF
NA	TRBJ2-2	12	NA	TRBV11-2	TGTGCCAGCAGCACCCCGCCCGGGGAGCTGTTTTTT	CASSTPPGELFF
NA	TRBJ2-2	15	NA	TRBV27	TGTGCCAGCAGTTTATTAAGAGCGAACACCGGGGAGCTGTTTTTT	CASSLLRANTGELFF
once	TRBJ1-1	12	NA	TRBV2	TGTGCCAGCAGAGACCCCGGACAGATGGCTTTCTTT	CASRDPGQMAFF
NA	TRBJ1-1	15	TRBD1	TRBV6-1	TGTGCCAGCACCGTATTAGACAGGGTATTAGCTGAAGCTTTCTTT	CASTVLDRVLAEAFF
once	TRBJ2-5	13	NA	TRBV7-7	TGTGCTAGCAGCTTAGGGGAAAAAGAGACCCAGTACTTC	CASSLGEKETQYF
NA	TRBJ2-7	12	NA	TRBV30	TGTGCCTGGACAACAGGGGAGGAACGGCAGTACTTC	CAWTTGEERQYF
NA	TRBJ2-7	14	NA	TRBV6-5	TGTGCCAGCAGTTACTCCCGTAGCTCCTACGAGCAGTACTTC	CASSYSRSSYEQYF
once	TRBJ1-5	17	TRBD1	TRBV7-2	TGTGCCAGCAGCTTATGGGGTAGGGGGCTCGGTAATCAGCCCCAGCATTTT	CASSLWGRGLGNQPQHF
NA	TRBJ1-2	13	NA	TRBV6-1	TGTGCCAGCAGTGCCAGGGGAGGGTATGGCTACACCTTC	CASSARGGYGYTF
NA	TRBJ1-4	14	NA	TRBV5-1	TGCGCCAGCAGCTTGGGGGCAACTAATGAAAAACTGTTTTTT	CASSLGATNEKLFF
NA	TRBJ1-6	14	NA	TRBV28	TGTGCCAGCAGTCCGCAGGGGTCTAATTCACCCCTCCACTTT	CASSPQGSNSPLHF
NA	TRBJ2-5	14	NA	TRBV7-6	TGTGCCAGCAGCTTGGACAGACATCAAGAGACCCAGTACTTC	CASSLDRHQETQYF
few	TRBJ1-6	14	NA	TRBV5-1	TGCGCCAGCAGCTTGACAGGGATTAATTCACCCCTCCACTTT	CASSLTGINSPLHF
NA	TRBJ2-5	14	NA	TRBV5-4	TGTGCCAGCAGCCCCACTGGGTACCAAGAGACCCAGTACTTC	CASSPTGYQETQYF
once	TRBJ2-1	16	TRBD2	TRBV5-3	TGTGCCAGAAGCTTCGAGATAGCGGGGGAGAACAATGAGCAGTTCTTC	CARSFEIAGENNEQFF
NA	TRBJ2-7	15	NA	TRBV30	TGTGCCGGAATCATGCCGGGGCCGGTGGCCTACGAGCAGTACTTC	CAGIMPGPVAYEQYF
NA	TRBJ1-1	14	NA	TRBV19	TGTGCCAGCTTAATAGACAGCCCGAACACTGAAGCTTTCTTT	CASLIDSPNTEAFF
NA	TRBJ1-1	13	NA	TRBV18	TGTGCCAGCTCTGGGCAGCTTAACACTGAAGCTTTCTTT	CASSGQLNTEAFF
NA	TRBJ2-7	13	NA	TRBV15	TGTGCCACCAGCCCTAGCAGGGCCGACGAGCAGTACTTC	CATSPSRADEQYF
NA	TRBJ1-2	13	TRBD1	TRBV19	TGTGCCACCTTCGACAGGGCCCTCTTCGGCTACACCTTC	CATFDRALFGYTF
NA	TRBJ2-2	15	NA	TRBV11-2	TGTGCCAGCAGACCCGGCAGCGCGAACACCGGGGAGCTGTTTTTT	CASRPGSANTGELFF
NA	TRBJ2-3	12	NA	TRBV18	TGTGCCAGCTCACTGTATTCAAATACGCAGTATTTT	CASSLYSNTQYF
NA	TRBJ1-3	14	NA	TRBV7-9	TGTGCCAGCAGCCAGACAGGCTCTGGAAACACCATATATTTT	CASSQTGSGNTIYF
NA	TRBJ1-2	16	TRBD1	TRBV7-2	TGTGCCAGCAGCTCATATTCAACAGGGGGCGCCGGTGGCTACACCTTC	CASSSYSTGGAGGYTF
once	TRBJ1-1	13	NA	TRBV28	TGTGCCAGCAGTTCGGGGAGGGCTTCTCTTACTTTCTTT	CASSSGRASLTFF
NA	TRBJ1-1	14	NA	TRBV27	TGTGCCAGCTCGGCGGAGGTCCGGAACACTGAAGCTTTCTTT	CASSAEVRNTEAFF
NA	TRBJ2-7	16	NA	TRBV18	TGTGCCAGCTCACCACCGGTCAGCCAAGGACTTAACGAGCAGTACTTC	CASSPPVSQGLNEQYF
NA	TRBJ2-3	14	NA	TRBV5-1	TGCGCCAGCAGCTTAGCGCCAGCAAGTGATACGCAGTATTTT	CASSLAPASDTQYF
NA	TRBJ2-3	14	NA	TRBV10-1	TGCGCCAGCAGTGGACACCTTAGCACAGATACGCAGTATTTT	CASSGHLSTDTQYF
NA	TRBJ2-7	12	NA	TRBV10-1	TGCGCCAGCAGTGAGAATACCCTCGAGCAGTACTTC	CASSENTLEQYF
once	TRBJ2-1	13	NA	TRBV4-1	TGCGCCAGCAGCCAAGTAGGGGTCAATGAGCAGTTCTTC	CASSQVGVNEQFF
NA	TRBJ2-3	13	NA	TRBV19	TGTGCCAGTAGTGTACAGGGATCAGATACGCAGTATTTT	CASSVQGSDTQYF
NA	TRBJ2-1	11	NA	TRBV29-1	TGCAGCGTTGAGGACGGGCATGAGCAGTTCTTC	CSVEDGHEQFF
NA	TRBJ2-5	15	TRBD1	TRBV18	TGTGCCAGCTCCAGAGGGACAGGGGTTCAAGAGACCCAGTACTTC	CASSRGTGVQETQYF
NA	TRBJ1-4	15	TRBD1	TRBV5-6	TGTGCCAGCAGCTTGAGGGCAGGGGGCCGGGAAAAACTGTTTTTT	CASSLRAGGREKLFF
NA	TRBJ2-2	16	TRBD1	TRBV14	TGTGCCAGCAGCCCTTGGACAGGGGGGGCCACCGGGGAGCTGTTTTTT	CASSPWTGGATGELFF
NA	TRBJ1-5	15	NA	TRBV4-1	TGCGCCAGCAGCCGGGGTCCCGAGATCAGTCAGCCCCAGCATTTT	CASSRGPEISQPQHF
NA	TRBJ2-7	16	NA	TRBV7-8	TGTGCCAGCAGCTTAAAGGAAACCGGGACAACAAGCGAGCAGTACTTC	CASSLKETGTTSEQYF